The 16 T cell receptor beta chains given below trace back to one sample, sequenced in a study of CD8 T cell repertoires and HIV-1 epitope variants. Assay: immunoSEQ multiplex PCR; the TCRdb copy retains only in-frame clones and omits some. The table shows 90,000 or so clones, with roughly 80% occurring only once. The source material was uncultured baseline CD8+ T cells from peripheral blood mononuclear cells (PBMCs). These receptors were collected from a male donor with HIV.

J is TRBJ2-7 and V is TRBV9; D remains unclear. This CDR3 contains 17 residues. Trimming took off 0 bases at V and 0 bases at J, with 16 bases between the two ends. Per germline, CDR1 SGDLS and CDR2 YYNGEE. CDR3 bases: TGTGCCAGCAGCGTAGACTCAAGGGCCGCGAGCTCCTACGAGCAGTACTTC. Amino acids: CASSVDSRAASSYEQYF.

V gene TRBV5-1 combines with J gene TRBJ2-7, with TRBD1 matching over 7 bases. The CDR3 loop spans 14 amino acids. Trimming took 4 bases from V and 4 from J; bases not matched to a gene: 8. Germline V CDR1 and CDR2: SGHRS, YFSETQ. CDR3 in amino acids: CASSPGQDPYEQYF. The DNA of the CDR3 is TGCGCCAGCAGCCCCGGACAGGACCCTTACGAGCAGTACTTC.

This clone was seen only once. The genes are TRBV15 and TRBJ1-5; TRBD1 might be the D (6 bases). Germline V lookup: CDR1 LNHNV, CDR2 YYDKDF (reference sequence). The CDR3 covers 15 residues. Trimming cost V 0 bases and J 6 bases, with 12 bases left between them. The DNA of the CDR3 is TGTGCCACCAGCAGAGACCGGACAGCTTTTCAGCCCCAGCATTTT. Amino acids: CATSRDRTAFQPQHF.

The rearrangement joins TRBV6-4 to TRBJ2-7; tentatively, D is TRBD1 or TRBD2 (5 bases each). V gave up 4 bases and J gave up 5 bases, with 12 bases separating them. CDR3 length: 13 amino acids. Germline V gene data show CDR1 as MRHNA and CDR2 as SNTAGT. CDR3 region: CASSVGTGHEQYF. In DNA form, the CDR3 reads TGTGCCAGCAGTGTCGGGACCGGCCACGAGCAGTACTTC.

This clone was detected only once. This chain uses TRBV12-5 with TRBJ1-1; 11 nucleotides agree with TRBD1. The V segment lost 6 bases and the J segment 5 bases; nucleotides outside the gene matches: 5. The CDR3 runs to 14 residues. Germline assignment: CDR1 LGHNT and CDR2 FRNRAP. The CDR3 DNA reads TGTGCTAGTGGCGGGGACAGGGGGGTAACTGAAGCTTTCTTT. Translation gives CASGGDRGVTEAFF.

The chain links TRBV29-1 to TRBJ1-4, with D possibly matching TRBD1 (5 bases). V shed 1 base and J shed 0 bases, with 9 bases lying between them. In germline, CDR1 is SQVTM, CDR2 ANQGSEA. The CDR3 has 15 residues. CDR3 DNA sequence: TGCAGCGTTGAAGCCTGGGACGCAACTAATGAAAAACTGTTTTTT. This translates into CSVEAWDATNEKLFF. Filled out from reference TRBV29-1 and TRBJ1-4, the complete variable domain reads SAVISQKPSRDICQRGTSLTIQCQVDSQVTMMFWYRQQPGQSLTLIATANQGSEATYESGFVIDKFPISRPNLTFSTLTVSNMSPEDSSIYLCSVEAWDATNEKLFFGSGTQLSVL.

The rearrangement uses TRBV4-2 and TRBJ1-2, with D maybe TRBD1 (5 bases). V was trimmed by 6 bases and J by 8 bases, leaving 19 bases between them. The germline V gene has CDR1 LGHNA and CDR2 YNFKEQ. This CDR3 is 14 amino acids long. The CDR3 here is CASRPPEEGRGYTF. As DNA, the CDR3 is TGTGCCAGCAGGCCTCCGGAGGAGGGACGGGGCTACACCTTC.

The V and J genes are TRBV4-1 and TRBJ2-7; D is perhaps TRBD1 (6 bases). The germline V gene encodes CDR1 MGHRA and CDR2 YSYEKL. V lost 4 bases and J lost 7, with 20 bases in between. CDR3 length equals 15 residues. The chain's CDR3 is CASSPLRGRGDEQYF. CDR3 bases: TGCGCCAGCAGCCCGTTGAGGGGGAGAGGGGATGAGCAGTACTTC.

V and J are TRBV7-2 and TRBJ1-5, with unresolved D. CDR1 SGHTA and CDR2 FQGNSA come from the germline V gene. The V gene lost 6 bases and the J gene lost 2 bases, with 17 bases spanning the gap. The CDR3 has 16 residues. CDR3 sequence reads: CASSPTGVLGNQPQHF. CDR3 DNA: TGTGCCAGCAGTCCCACTGGGGTTCTGGGCAATCAGCCCCAGCATTTT. The full variable domain, its missing parts supplied by reference TRBV7-2 and TRBJ1-5, is GAGVSQSPSNKVTEKGKDVELRCDPISGHTALYWYRQSLGQGLEFLIYFQGNSAPDKSGLPSDRFSAERTGGSVSTLTIQRTQQEDSAVYLCASSPTGVLGNQPQHFGDGTRLSIL.

This rearrangement joins TRBV7-8 to TRBJ1-2; D is unresolved. The CDR3 runs 16 residues. V lost 1 base and J 2 bases, leaving 14 bases between the germline ends. Germline V CDR1 and CDR2: SGHVS, FQNEAQ. The CDR3 sequence is CASSLEAGWVNYGYTF. CDR3 sequence (DNA): TGTGCCAGCAGCTTAGAGGCCGGGTGGGTCAACTATGGCTACACCTTC.

This rearrangement joins TRBV7-9 to TRBJ1-5, with TRBD1 matching 10 bases. Trimming at V came to 1 base and at J to 5 bases, leaving 11 bases not matched to a gene. Per the germline V gene, CDR1 is SEHNR and CDR2 is FQNEAQ (reference sequence). The length of the CDR3 is 18 residues. The CDR3 DNA is TGTGCCAGCAGCTTAGAAGTGAGACAGGGGGCGAGGGATCAGCCCCAGCATTTT. Translating gives CASSLEVRQGARDQPQHF.

The J gene is TRBJ2-4, the V gene TRBV5-5, with 10 bases matching TRBD1. The CDR3 runs 16 residues. Germline lookup yields CDR1 SGHKS and CDR2 YYEKEE (reference sequence). The V gene end was trimmed by 6 bases and the J gene end by 5 bases; junction bases not matched to a gene: 11. The CDR3 region has the DNA TGTGCCAGCACCCCCCTGGGACAGGGGTTTGAAAACATTCAGTACTTC. It specifies CASTPLGQGFENIQYF.

The rearrangement joins TRBV9 to TRBJ2-2; 8 bases are shared with TRBD1. CDR1 and CDR2 from the germline V gene are SGDLS and YYNGEE. Trimming took 0 bases from V and 2 from J; bases not matched to a gene: 3. The CDR3 loop spans 16 amino acids. The CDR3 coding sequence is TGTGCCAGCAGCGTAGCCGGGACAGGAAACACCGGGGAGCTGTTTTTT. This encodes CASSVAGTGNTGELFF.

The chain combines TRBV28 with TRBJ2-7, with 7 positions matching TRBD2. Germline CDR1 and CDR2: MDHEN and SYDVKM. Trimming took 5 bases from V and 3 from J; bases not matched to a gene: 1. This CDR3 has 12 residues. The chain's CDR3 is CASSGGGYEQYF. CDR3 in DNA: TGTGCCAGCAGTGGGGGGGGCTACGAGCAGTACTTC.

This sequence joins TRBV7-2 and TRBJ2-5; 10 nucleotides agree with TRBD2. V trimming: 1 base; J trimming: 3 bases; junction bases outside the gene matches: 5. This CDR3 is 16 amino acids long. Germline assignment: CDR1 SGHTA and CDR2 FQGNSA. The CDR3 region has the DNA TGTGCCAGCAGCTTAGTAGCGGGGGGAGCGGAAGAGACCCAGTACTTC. Translation: CASSLVAGGAEETQYF.

The chain combines TRBV28 with TRBJ1-1; no clear D. The CDR3 is 15 amino acids. Between the trimmed V and J ends, which lost 6 bases and 6 bases, there was a span of 20 bases. Germline V gene sequence: CDR1 MDHEN, CDR2 SYDVKM. CDR3 bases: TGTGCCAGCAGCTTAGGGAGAAGGTACGGCGCTGAAGCTTTCTTT. Translated: CASSLGRRYGAEAFF. Combining the CDR3 with reference TRBV28 and TRBJ1-1 gives the whole variable domain DVKVTQSSRYLVKRTGEKVFLECVQDMDHENMFWYRQDPGLGLRLIYFSYDVKMKEKGDIPEGYSVSREKKERFSLILESASTNQTSMYLCASSLGRRYGAEAFFGQGTRLTVV.